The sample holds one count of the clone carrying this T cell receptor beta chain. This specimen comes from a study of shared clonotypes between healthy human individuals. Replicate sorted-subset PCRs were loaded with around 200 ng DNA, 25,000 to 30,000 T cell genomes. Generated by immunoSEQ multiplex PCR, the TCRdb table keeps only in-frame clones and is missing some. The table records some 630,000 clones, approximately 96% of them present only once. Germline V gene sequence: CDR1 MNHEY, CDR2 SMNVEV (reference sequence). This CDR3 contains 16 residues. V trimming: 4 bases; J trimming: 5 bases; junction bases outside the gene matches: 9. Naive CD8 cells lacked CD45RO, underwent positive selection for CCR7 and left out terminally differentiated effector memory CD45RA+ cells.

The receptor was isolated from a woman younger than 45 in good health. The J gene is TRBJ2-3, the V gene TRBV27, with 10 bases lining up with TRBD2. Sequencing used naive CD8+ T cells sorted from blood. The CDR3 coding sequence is TGTGCCAGCAGTTCTAGCGGGAGCCTAACGGGAGATACGCAGTATTTT. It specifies CASSSSGSLTGDTQYF.